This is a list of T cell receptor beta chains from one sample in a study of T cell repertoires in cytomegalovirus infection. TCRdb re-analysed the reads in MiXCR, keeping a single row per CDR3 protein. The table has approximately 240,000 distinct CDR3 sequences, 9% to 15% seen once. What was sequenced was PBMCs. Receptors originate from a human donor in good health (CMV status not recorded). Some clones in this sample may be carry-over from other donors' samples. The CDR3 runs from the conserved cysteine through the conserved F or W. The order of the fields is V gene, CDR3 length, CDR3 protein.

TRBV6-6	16	CASSLSTSGGQETQYF
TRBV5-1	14	CASSMDRGGYEQYF
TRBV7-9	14	CASSFPTGGNEQFF
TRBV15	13	CATSMGGDQPQHF
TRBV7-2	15	CASSLEGRTTDTQYF
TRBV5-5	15	CASSPGASPNTEAFF
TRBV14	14	CASSHRGGNTEAFF
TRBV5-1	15	CASSLESSGANVLTF
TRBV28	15	CASSPGQASYNEQFF
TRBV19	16	CASHKGGGTVSTEAFF
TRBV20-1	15	CSAREKSSGANVLTF
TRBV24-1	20	CATSTPGGTKRGLTYNEQFF
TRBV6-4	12	CASGTTNTEAFF
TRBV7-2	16	CASSLVGTGGENIQYF
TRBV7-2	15	CASSDRGRLNTEAFF
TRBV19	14	CASSMLDNTDTQYF
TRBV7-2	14	CASSPDRSGYEQYF